This entry concerns a single TCR beta chain. It was with a sample-barcoded 5' primer and a J-beta primer mix that a second PCR of roughly 7 to 12 cycles was run. TCRdb redid the calling of the 5' RACE reads with MiXCR, one entry per CDR3 protein. This sample has 1.5 million to 2 million distinct CDR3 sequences; less than 50% occur once, and the top ten carry approximately 2.1%. CDR1 is LGHNA, CDR2 YNFKEQ, per germline. This CDR3 has 18 amino acids. The V and J ends lost 4 bases and 0 bases respectively, with 19 bases between them. This specimen belongs to a study of blood T cells in healthy people across ages.

The genes are TRBV4-2 and TRBJ2-1; D may match TRBD1 or TRBD2 (5 bases each). The origin of this receptor is a woman aged 40 to 50 in good health. The sequencing input was blood. CDR3: CASSPKPGPMSSYNEQFF. The CDR3 bases are TGTGCCAGCAGCCCGAAACCGGGACCTATGAGCTCCTACAATGAGCAGTTCTTC.